This TCR beta chain is drawn from a study of blood T cell repertoires in COVID-19. This clone occurred a few times. This CDR3 has 16 residues. From germline, CDR1 is LGHDT and CDR2 YNNKEL (reference sequence). V lost 5 bases, J lost 7 bases, and 24 bases lay in between. Repertoires were generated with immunoSEQ multiplex PCR, while TCRdb's copy carries only in-frame clones and drops some. The sample yields some 76,000 clones, around 83% seen once. The receptor's source is a human donor in a cohort sampled during active COVID-19. The chain has TRBV3-1 (or the pseudogene TRBV3-2) and TRBJ2-7; D perhaps matches TRBD1 (6 bases). The material sequenced was peripheral blood. Here the CDR3 DNA reads TGTGCCAGCAGCGGAAAATTTCAGGGGCTCTCTCCGGAGCAGTACTTC. It codes for CASSGKFQGLSPEQYF.